These 21 T cell receptor beta chains originate from one sample sequenced in a study of CD8+ T cells in alopecia areata. TCR sequencing used cDNA made by reverse transcription of extracted RNA. Profiled with immunoSEQ multiplex PCR; TCRdb holds only in-frame clones, not every one. The table records 150,000 or so clones, roughly 50% of them present only once. Sequenced here: CD4+ T cells sorted from blood, sampled at week 0. The receptors derive from a human donor with alopecia areata.

The chain couples TRBV7-2 to TRBJ2-5; 8 nucleotides line up with TRBD2. V was clipped by 1 base and J by 5 bases; unmatched bases: 6. CDR3 length equals 15 residues. Per the germline V gene, CDR1 is SGHTA and CDR2 is FQGNSA. The CDR3 here is CASSLVGPSGETQYF. CDR3 nucleotide sequence: TGTGCCAGCAGCTTAGTAGGTCCTAGCGGGGAGACCCAGTACTTC.

This clone came up once. The V and J genes are TRBV23-1 and TRBJ1-2, with 8 bases aligning to TRBD1. TRBV23-1 is noted as an ORF with a role that remains uncertain. The CDR3 sequence is 15 residues long. Trimming cost V 4 bases and J 4 bases; bases outside gene matches: 8. This CDR3 reads CASSRSDRGFYGYTF. CDR3 in DNA: TGCGCCAGCAGTCGGTCTGACAGGGGCTTCTATGGCTACACCTTC.

Only a few counts were recorded for this clone. V and J are TRBV29-1 and TRBJ1-5; 10 positions agree with TRBD1. This CDR3 spans 14 amino acids. The V segment lost 6 bases and the J segment 6 bases; nucleotides outside the gene matches: 8. CDR1 is SQVTM, CDR2 ANQGSEA, per germline. CDR3 sequence reads: CSVVVGQGSQPQHF. In DNA, the CDR3 is TGCAGCGTCGTCGTGGGACAGGGGTCTCAGCCCCAGCATTTT.

The chain recombines TRBV19 with TRBJ2-4; 11 bases match TRBD1. Germline lookup yields CDR1 LNHDA and CDR2 SQIVND (reference sequence). With V trimmed by 8 bases and J by 7 bases, 10 bases remained unmatched. CDR3 length equals 15 residues. The CDR3 reads CASSSPGQGENIQYF. The CDR3 DNA reads as TGTGCCAGTTCCTCTCCGGGACAGGGGGAGAACATTCAGTACTTC.

The chain is built from TRBV9 and TRBJ2-2, with D maybe TRBD1 (6 bases). CDR1 and CDR2 (germline): SGDLS, YYNGEE. Trimming cost V 0 bases and J 3 bases, with 12 bases left between them. The CDR3 loop spans 16 amino acids. CDR3 amino acids: CASSVDTGKYTGELFF. CDR3 nucleotide sequence: TGTGCCAGCAGCGTAGATACAGGGAAGTACACCGGGGAGCTGTTTTTT. The full variable domain, rest sourced from reference TRBV9 and TRBJ2-2, is DSGVTQTPKHLITATGQRVTLRCSPRSGDLSVYWYQQSLDQGLQFLIQYYNGEERAKGNILERFSAQQFPDLHSELNLSSLELGDSALYFCASSVDTGKYTGELFFGEGSRLTVL.

This clone came up once. The chain carries TRBV6-5 and TRBJ1-1; D remains unclear. V was shortened by 8 bases and J by 1 base, with 8 bases between the two germline ends. The CDR3 covers 12 residues. Germline V gives CDR1 MNHEY, CDR2 SVGAGI. CDR3 region: CASQDGNTEAFF. In DNA, the CDR3 is TGTGCCAGCCAGGACGGGAACACTGAAGCTTTCTTT.

This clone occurred a few times. As DNA, the CDR3 is TGCAGCGTGGGACGGGGTACTATGGGCTACACCTTC. This gives the protein CSVGRGTMGYTF. The rearrangement uses TRBV29-1 and TRBJ1-2, with D tentatively TRBD1 (5 bases). The V end lost 6 bases, the J end lost 8 bases, and 16 bases lay between the germline ends. From germline, CDR1 is SQVTM and CDR2 ANQGSEA. The CDR3 has 12 residues.

The chain joins TRBV20-1 to TRBJ2-4; possibly TRBD2 for D (6 bases). Trimming stripped 1 base from V and 12 bases from J, with 10 bases between. Germline assignment: CDR1 DFQATT and CDR2 SNEGSKA (reference sequence). This CDR3 is built from 11 residues. The CDR3 nucleotides are TGCAGTGCTAGAGTCGCGGAGGGTCAGTACTTC. Protein: CSARVAEGQYF.

The chain joins TRBV30 to TRBJ1-5, with unresolved D. The CDR3 is 14 amino acids. V lost 0 bases and J lost 0, with 6 bases in between. Germline V gene sequence: CDR1 GTSNPN, CDR2 SVGIG (reference sequence). The DNA of the CDR3 is TGTGCCTGGAGTGTACCCAGTAGCAATCAGCCCCAGCATTTT. Residues: CAWSVPSSNQPQHF.

The CDR3 reads CSARQGYIQYF. The CDR3, as DNA: TGCAGTGCTAGGCAGGGATACATTCAGTACTTC. The J gene is TRBJ2-4, the V gene TRBV20-1; D possibly corresponds to TRBD1 (5 bases). The V gene lost 3 bases and the J gene lost 8 bases, with 8 bases spanning the gap. CDR1 is DFQATT, CDR2 SNEGSKA, per germline (reference sequence). This CDR3 is 11 amino acids long.

This rearrangement joins TRBV19 to TRBJ2-1; either TRBD1 or TRBD2 may supply D (6 bases each). CDR1 is LNHDA and CDR2 is SQIVND in the germline V gene (reference sequence). V lost 9 bases and J lost 0, with 18 bases in between. The CDR3 totals 16 residues. CDR3 bases: TGTGCCAGCCGCCGGGAAGGGGGGAACTCCTACAATGAGCAGTTCTTC. It yields the protein CASRREGGNSYNEQFF.

The chain employs TRBV5-1 and TRBJ2-7; D is possibly TRBD1 (6 bases). CDR1 and CDR2 (germline): SGHRS, YFSETQ. The germline V and J ends were trimmed by 1 base and 0 bases, with 8 bases remaining between them. CDR3 length: 14 residues. The CDR3 DNA reads TGCGCCAGCAGCTTGACAGGGCCCTCCTACGAGCAGTACTTC. Translation: CASSLTGPSYEQYF.

This chain joins TRBV2 and TRBJ2-3, with 7 nucleotides matching TRBD1. Germline trimming cut 6 bases from V and 2 bases from J; bases unmatched to any gene: 5. In germline, CDR1 is SNHLY, CDR2 FYNNEI. The CDR3 sequence is 14 residues long. CDR3 nucleotide sequence: TGTGCCAGCAGCAGACAGGGCCCCACAGATACGCAGTATTTT. Translating gives CASSRQGPTDTQYF.

This chain connects TRBV7-9 to TRBJ2-4; no reliable D call. Trimming left V 1 base short and J 2 bases short, with 15 bases between. CDR1 and CDR2 (germline): SEHNR, FQNEAQ (reference sequence). The CDR3 has 17 residues. The CDR3 sequence is CASSLDSFFGSKNIQYF. As DNA, the CDR3 is TGTGCCAGCAGCTTAGATTCATTTTTCGGGTCCAAAAACATTCAGTACTTC. The whole variable domain, remainder taken from reference TRBV7-9 and TRBJ2-4, is DTGVSQNPRHKITKRGQNVTFRCDPISEHNRLYWYRQTLGQGPEFLTYFQNEAQLEKSRLLSDRFSAERPKGSFSTLEIQRTEQGDSAMYLCASSLDSFFGSKNIQYFGAGTRLSVL.

CDR3 in DNA: TGTGCCAGCAGCTTAGGGGCAGGGTCCAATCAGCCCCAGCATTTT. Translating it yields CASSLGAGSNQPQHF. The V and J genes are TRBV11-2 and TRBJ1-5, with D perhaps TRBD1 (5 bases). CDR1 and CDR2 (germline): SGHAT, FQNNGV. The CDR3 is made up of 15 amino acids. V was pared by 1 base and J by 3 bases, with 10 bases between.

This clone was detected only a few times. V and J are TRBV29-1 and TRBJ1-2; D perhaps matches TRBD1 (5 bases). V was cut by 4 bases and J by 4 bases, with 13 bases left in between. The CDR3 has 13 amino acids. Germline loops: CDR1 SQVTM, CDR2 ANQGSEA. Here the CDR3 reads CSVGGGNIYGYTF. In nucleotides, the CDR3 is TGCAGCGTTGGGGGGGGAAATATCTATGGCTACACCTTC.

V and J are TRBV30 and TRBJ1-1, with unresolved D. From germline, CDR1 is GTSNPN and CDR2 SVGIG (reference sequence). The CDR3 runs 13 residues. V was clipped by 4 bases and J by 7 bases, with 16 bases between them. This CDR3 is CAWIAGPGGEAFF. CDR3 DNA sequence: TGTGCCTGGATTGCAGGCCCCGGTGGTGAAGCTTTCTTT. The full variable domain, completed using reference TRBV30 and TRBJ1-1, is SQTIHQWPATLVQPVGSPLSLECTVEGTSNPNLYWYRQAAGRGLQLLFYSVGIGQISSEVPQNLSASRPQDRQFILSSKKLLLSDSGFYLCAWIAGPGGEAFFGQGTRLTVV.

J is TRBJ1-2 and V is TRBV4-1; perhaps TRBD1 as D (6 bases). V lost 7 bases to trimming and J lost 4 bases, with 19 bases between them. CDR1 is MGHRA and CDR2 is YSYEKL in the germline V gene. The CDR3 extends over 15 amino acids. The CDR3 DNA follows: TGCGCCAGCAACCCCACAGGGTCCCTGGGCTATGGCTACACCTTC. Translated: CASNPTGSLGYGYTF.

The chain combines TRBV15 with TRBJ2-4; TRBD2 matches at 7 bases. The CDR3 is made up of 16 amino acids. Germline assignment: CDR1 LNHNV and CDR2 YYDKDF (reference sequence). Losses at the gene ends were 2 bases for V and 5 bases for J; bases not matched to a gene: 9. The DNA of the CDR3 is TGTGCCACCAGCAGACCTGGGGGTGGGAGGGAAAACATTCAGTACTTC. It codes for CATSRPGGGRENIQYF.

This clone was observed a handful of times. V is TRBV9 and J is TRBJ1-1, with 11 nucleotides matching TRBD1. Germline V gene lookup returns CDR1 SGDLS and CDR2 YYNGEE. The junction had 4 bases not matched to a gene; V was cut back by 0 bases and J by 3 bases. This CDR3 spans 16 amino acids. The CDR3 coding sequence is TGTGCCAGCAGCGTAGGGGACAGGGGGATTGACACTGAAGCTTTCTTT. It specifies CASSVGDRGIDTEAFF.

This clone came up a few times. The sample has other DNA sequences that encode this CDR3 too. The V and J genes are TRBV30 and TRBJ1-2, with unresolved D. This CDR3 has 13 residues. The V gene lost 2 bases and the J gene lost 4 bases, with 11 bases spanning the gap. CDR1 GTSNPN and CDR2 SVGIG come from the germline V gene (reference sequence). The CDR3 reads CAWSPGLLYGYTF. DNA of the CDR3: TGTGCCTGGAGTCCAGGTCTCCTCTATGGCTACACCTTC.